One and the same sample provided the 10 T cell receptor beta chains below, sequenced in a study of Tregs in tolerant kidney transplant recipients. Using immunoSEQ multiplex PCR, the repertoire was profiled, and TCRdb retains in-frame clones only, with some absent. The data contain about 110,000 clones, nearly 90% of them singletons. Source: CD4+ T cells from blood, taken before the transplant. The receptors derive from a human donor who received a combined kidney and bone marrow transplant.

The chain uses TRBV7-2 and TRBJ1-2; the match to TRBD1 covers 9 bases. After removal of 5 bases from V and 4 bases from J, the junction contained 5 bases not matched to a gene. CDR1 is SGHTA, CDR2 FQGNSA, per germline. This CDR3 region has 14 residues. CDR3 protein: CASSHGTGSYGYTF. CDR3 bases: TGTGCCAGCAGCCACGGGACAGGGTCCTATGGCTACACCTTC.

The V gene is TRBV5-6, the J gene TRBJ1-4; D gene unclear. The germline V and J ends were trimmed by 0 bases and 0 bases, with 6 bases remaining between them. Germline values: CDR1 SGHDT, CDR2 YYEEEE. This CDR3 contains 15 residues. The CDR3 DNA reads TGTGCCAGCAGCTTGGTCGGGACAACTAATGAAAAACTGTTTTTT. Encoded protein: CASSLVGTTNEKLFF.

CDR3 DNA: TGTGCCATCAGTGACCCGGGCAGGGTAGCCCATAACTATGGCTACACCTTC. Its translation: CAISDPGRVAHNYGYTF. J is TRBJ1-2 and V is TRBV10-3, with TRBD1 as a possible D gene (5 bases). Trimming removed 3 bases at V and 1 base at J, with 18 bases between. This CDR3 region has 17 residues. In germline, CDR1 is ENHRY, CDR2 SYGVKD.

The chain links TRBV4-3 to TRBJ1-1; D is ambiguous. V was pared by 2 bases and J by 5 bases, with 12 bases between. CDR1 is LGHNA, CDR2 YSLEER, per germline. The length of the CDR3 is 14 residues. The CDR3 sequence is CASSQSSARTEAFF. CDR3 sequence (DNA): TGCGCCAGCAGCCAATCTTCCGCTCGGACTGAAGCTTTCTTT.

This chain links TRBV9 with TRBJ1-1; TRBD1 matches at 7 bases. CDR1 is SGDLS, CDR2 YYNGEE, per germline. J lost 1 base, V lost 0 bases, and 6 bases had no gene match. There are 16 residues in the CDR3. The chain's CDR3 is CASSVGQGRGNTEAFF. The CDR3 DNA reads TGTGCCAGCAGCGTAGGACAGGGCCGCGGGAACACTGAAGCTTTCTTT.

The gene calls are TRBV5-1 and TRBJ1-4; D gene unclear. The V end lost 4 bases, the J end lost 7 bases, and 11 bases lay between the germline ends. This CDR3 spans 13 amino acids. CDR1 is SGHRS, CDR2 YFSETQ, per germline. The CDR3 sequence: CASSPERGEKLFF. The CDR3 DNA reads TGCGCCAGCAGCCCAGAGCGGGGTGAAAAACTGTTTTTT.

Written as DNA, the CDR3 is TGTGCCAGCAGCGGGGGGACAGGGAAGGTCGAGACCCAGTACTTC. As protein: CASSGGTGKVETQYF. V is TRBV5-6 and J is TRBJ2-5; 9 nucleotides align to TRBD1. The V segment lost 4 bases and the J segment 5 bases; nucleotides outside the gene matches: 9. In germline, CDR1 is SGHDT, CDR2 YYEEEE. This CDR3 has 15 amino acids.

The chain carries TRBV28 and TRBJ1-4; 9 bases line up with TRBD1. V shed 4 bases and J 6 bases; nucleotides not matched to a gene: 6. The germline V gene encodes CDR1 MDHEN and CDR2 SYDVKM. This CDR3 comprises 15 residues. For the CDR3, the DNA is TGTGCCAGCAGTTCCCGGCGGGACAGGGATGAAAAACTGTTTTTT. As protein: CASSSRRDRDEKLFF. Complete variable domain (other parts from reference TRBV28 and TRBJ1-4): DVKVTQSSRYLVKRTGEKVFLECVQDMDHENMFWYRQDPGLGLRLIYFSYDVKMKEKGDIPEGYSVSREKKERFSLILESASTNQTSMYLCASSSRRDRDEKLFFGSGTQLSVL.

This clone was observed once. The genes are TRBV19 and TRBJ1-4; a weak D match, TRBD1 (5 bases). The CDR3 has 14 amino acids. Germline V CDR1 and CDR2: LNHDA, SQIVND (reference sequence). V dropped 6 bases and J dropped 0 bases, with 8 bases sitting between them. The CDR3 DNA reads as TGTGCCAGTAGGCAGGGTTCAACTAATGAAAAACTGTTTTTT. Protein product: CASRQGSTNEKLFF.

The J gene is TRBJ2-6, the V gene TRBV29-1; 7 bases line up with TRBD1. Germline V gene data show CDR1 as SQVTM and CDR2 as ANQGSEA. The V segment lost 4 bases and the J segment 0 bases; nucleotides outside the gene matches: 0. The CDR3 totals 14 residues. Here the CDR3 DNA reads TGCAGCGTTGCAGGGGGCTCTGGGGCCAACGTCCTGACTTTC. It translates to CSVAGGSGANVLTF.